The T cell receptor (beta chain) under discussion was sequenced for a study of cytomegalovirus exposure and HLA in healthy donors. The study's findings and limits: The authors judged a highly shared variant cluster likely a sequencing artifact. Some V segments (TRBV6-2 and TRBV6-3 among them) were excluded as indistinguishable. On later analysis, the bulk of CMV-associated TCR beta chains appeared to be HLA-restricted.

As for this clone: Antigen specificity is unknown.

Germline CDR1 MNHEY, CDR2 SVGAGI. Deletions cut 0 bases from V and 4 bases from J, with 12 bases between. The CDR3 consists of 16 residues. 13 Jbeta primers and 60 Vbeta primers were used for the PCR. The table came from immunoSEQ multiplex PCR; TCRdb's copy has only in-frame clones and leaves some out. Among some 140,000 clones listed, 60% to 85% were seen once. The sequencing input was PBMCs. The source is a female donor in good health and CMV-seropositive. The rearrangement uses TRBV6-5 and TRBJ2-2, with D unresolved. The CDR3 sequence: CASSYSIGVGTGELFF. The CDR3, as DNA: TGTGCCAGCAGTTACTCGATCGGAGTTGGCACCGGGGAGCTGTTTTTT.